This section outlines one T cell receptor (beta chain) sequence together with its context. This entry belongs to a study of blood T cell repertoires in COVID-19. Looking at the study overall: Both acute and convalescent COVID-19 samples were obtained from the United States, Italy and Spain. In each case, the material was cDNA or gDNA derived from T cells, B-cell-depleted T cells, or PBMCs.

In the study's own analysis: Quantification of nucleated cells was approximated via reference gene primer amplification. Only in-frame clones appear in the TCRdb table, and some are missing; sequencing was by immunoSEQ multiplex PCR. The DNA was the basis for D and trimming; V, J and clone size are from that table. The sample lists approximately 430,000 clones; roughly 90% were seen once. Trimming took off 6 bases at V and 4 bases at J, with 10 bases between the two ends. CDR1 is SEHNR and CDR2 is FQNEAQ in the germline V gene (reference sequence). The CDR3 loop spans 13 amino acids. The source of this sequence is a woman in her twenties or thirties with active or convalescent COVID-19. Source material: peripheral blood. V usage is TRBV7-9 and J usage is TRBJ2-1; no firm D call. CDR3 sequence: CASSRKEYNEQFF. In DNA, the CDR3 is TGTGCCAGCAGTCGGAAGGAGTACAATGAGCAGTTCTTC.